The clone carrying this T cell receptor (beta chain) has a count of ten or more. The antigen is not known. The sample belongs to a study of T cells after yellow fever vaccination. Broader study findings: Post-booster repertoires contained most primary-vaccination clones again (roughly 96% CD4, roughly 90% CD8). A faster peak, day 5 versus 15, was reached by the weaker secondary response. Of the clonotypes, a small share occurred in both CD4 and CD8 compartments.

The 5'RACE template-switching step produced TCR cDNA and added a universal primer site and UMIs. TCRdb re-analysed the 5' RACE reads in MiXCR, keeping a single row per CDR3 protein. The repertoire includes about 340,000 distinct CDR3 sequences, around 3.9% of them detected once, and roughly 24% sits in the top ten. Sequenced here: PBMCs, sampled 5 days after the yellow fever booster vaccination. This clonotype was sampled from a young man who received the YFV17D yellow fever vaccine.

The CDR3 region is CASRTLGQGALNYGYTF. DNA for the CDR3: TGTGCCAGCAGGACGCTAGGACAGGGGGCTTTAAACTATGGCTACACCTTC. The chain has TRBV7-2 and TRBJ1-2, with TRBD1 matching 11 bases. The CDR3 has 17 residues. CDR1 and CDR2 from the germline V gene are SGHTA and FQGNSA. V was clipped by 6 bases and J by 2 bases; unmatched bases: 11.